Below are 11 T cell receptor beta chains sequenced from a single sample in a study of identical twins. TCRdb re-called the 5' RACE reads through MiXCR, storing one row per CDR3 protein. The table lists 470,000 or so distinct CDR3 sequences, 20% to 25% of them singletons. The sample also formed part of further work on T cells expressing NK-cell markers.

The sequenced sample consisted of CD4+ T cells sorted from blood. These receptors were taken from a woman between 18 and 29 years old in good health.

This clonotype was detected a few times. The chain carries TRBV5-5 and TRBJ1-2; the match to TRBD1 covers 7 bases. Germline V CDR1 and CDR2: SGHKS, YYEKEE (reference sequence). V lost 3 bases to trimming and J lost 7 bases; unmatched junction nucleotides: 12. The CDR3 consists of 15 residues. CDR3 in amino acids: CASSSPQQGFAGYTF. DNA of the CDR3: TGTGCCAGCAGCTCCCCGCAACAGGGGTTCGCTGGCTACACCTTC.

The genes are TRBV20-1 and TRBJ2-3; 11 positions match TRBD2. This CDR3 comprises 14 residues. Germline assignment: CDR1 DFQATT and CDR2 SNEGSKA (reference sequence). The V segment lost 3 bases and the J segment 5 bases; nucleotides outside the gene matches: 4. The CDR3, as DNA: TGCAGTGCTAGCCTTACTAGCGGGGGAGATACGCAGTATTTT. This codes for CSASLTSGGDTQYF.

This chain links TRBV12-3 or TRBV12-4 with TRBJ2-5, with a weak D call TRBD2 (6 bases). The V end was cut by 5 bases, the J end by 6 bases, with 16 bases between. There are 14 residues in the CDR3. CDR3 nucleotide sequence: TGTGCCAGCAGTCCCCCGGGACTGGGGAAGACCCAGTACTTC. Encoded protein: CASSPPGLGKTQYF.

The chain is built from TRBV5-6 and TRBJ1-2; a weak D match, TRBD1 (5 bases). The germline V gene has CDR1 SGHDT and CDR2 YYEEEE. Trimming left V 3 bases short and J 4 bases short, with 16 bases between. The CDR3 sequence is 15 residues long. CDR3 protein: CASSSKGRGLYGYTF. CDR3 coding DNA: TGTGCCAGCAGCTCGAAAGGACGGGGCCTCTATGGCTACACCTTC.

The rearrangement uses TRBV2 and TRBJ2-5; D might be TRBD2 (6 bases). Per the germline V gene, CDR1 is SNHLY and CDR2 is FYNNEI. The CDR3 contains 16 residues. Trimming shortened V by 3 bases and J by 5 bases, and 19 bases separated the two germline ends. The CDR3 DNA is TGTGCCAGCAGTGAGGAGTGGGAGGCCCCCCGGGAGACCCAGTACTTC. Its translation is CASSEEWEAPRETQYF.

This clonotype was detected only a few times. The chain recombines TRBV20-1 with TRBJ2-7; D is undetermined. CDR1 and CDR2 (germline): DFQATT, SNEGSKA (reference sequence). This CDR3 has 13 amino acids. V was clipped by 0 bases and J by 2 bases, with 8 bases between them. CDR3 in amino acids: CSARDNGPYEQYF. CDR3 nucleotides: TGCAGTGCTAGAGATAATGGTCCCTACGAGCAGTACTTC.

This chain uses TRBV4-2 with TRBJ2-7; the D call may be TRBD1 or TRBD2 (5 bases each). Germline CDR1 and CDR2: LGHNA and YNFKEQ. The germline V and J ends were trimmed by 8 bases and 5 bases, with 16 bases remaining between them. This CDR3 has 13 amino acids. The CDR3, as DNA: TGTGCCAGCGGCCTAGGGACCGTTGACGAGCAGTACTTC. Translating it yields CASGLGTVDEQYF.

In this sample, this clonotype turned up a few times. The CDR3 bases are TGCAGTGCTAGTTGCGTGGGCGAAAACACTGAAGCTTTCTTT. Protein: CSASCVGENTEAFF. This chain connects TRBV20-1 to TRBJ1-1, with unresolved D. The ends were cut back, 3 bases at V and 2 bases at J, with 13 bases in the middle. The CDR3 contains 14 residues. Germline values: CDR1 DFQATT, CDR2 SNEGSKA (reference sequence).

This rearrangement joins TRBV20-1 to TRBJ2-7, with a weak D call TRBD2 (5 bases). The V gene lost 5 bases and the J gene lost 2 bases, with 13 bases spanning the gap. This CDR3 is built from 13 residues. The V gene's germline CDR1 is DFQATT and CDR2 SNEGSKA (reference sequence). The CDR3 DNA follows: TGCAGTGCTGGGCTGGGGAGAACCTACGAGCAGTACTTC. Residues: CSAGLGRTYEQYF.

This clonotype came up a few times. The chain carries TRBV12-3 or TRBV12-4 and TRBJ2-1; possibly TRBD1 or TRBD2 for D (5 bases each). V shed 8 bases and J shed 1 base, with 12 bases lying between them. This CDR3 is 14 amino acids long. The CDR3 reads CASHRTDSYNEQFF. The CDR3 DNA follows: TGTGCCAGCCACAGGACTGATTCCTACAATGAGCAGTTCTTC.

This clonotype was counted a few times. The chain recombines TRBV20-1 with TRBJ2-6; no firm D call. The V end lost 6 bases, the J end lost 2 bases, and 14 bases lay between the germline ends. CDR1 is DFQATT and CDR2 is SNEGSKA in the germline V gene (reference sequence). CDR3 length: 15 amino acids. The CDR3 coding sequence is TGCAGTGCGAACCTCTTTCGGGCTGGGGCCAACGTCCTGACTTTC. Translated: CSANLFRAGANVLTF.